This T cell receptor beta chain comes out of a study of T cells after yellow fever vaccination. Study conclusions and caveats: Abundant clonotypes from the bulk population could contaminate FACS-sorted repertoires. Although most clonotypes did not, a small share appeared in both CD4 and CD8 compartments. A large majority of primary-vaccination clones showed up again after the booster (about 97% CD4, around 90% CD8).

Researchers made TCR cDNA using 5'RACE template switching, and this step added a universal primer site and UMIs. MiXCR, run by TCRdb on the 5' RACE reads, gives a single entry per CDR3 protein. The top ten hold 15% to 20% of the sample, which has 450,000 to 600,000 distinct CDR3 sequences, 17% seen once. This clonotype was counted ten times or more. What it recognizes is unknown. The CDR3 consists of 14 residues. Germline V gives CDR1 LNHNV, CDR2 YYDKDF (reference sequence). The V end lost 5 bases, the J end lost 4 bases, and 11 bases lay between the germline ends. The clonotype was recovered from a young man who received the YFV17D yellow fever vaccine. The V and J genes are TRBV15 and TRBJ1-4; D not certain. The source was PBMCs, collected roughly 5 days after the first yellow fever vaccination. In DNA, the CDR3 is TGTGCCACCAGCCTCCTAACACTTAATGAAAAACTGTTTTTT. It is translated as CATSLLTLNEKLFF.